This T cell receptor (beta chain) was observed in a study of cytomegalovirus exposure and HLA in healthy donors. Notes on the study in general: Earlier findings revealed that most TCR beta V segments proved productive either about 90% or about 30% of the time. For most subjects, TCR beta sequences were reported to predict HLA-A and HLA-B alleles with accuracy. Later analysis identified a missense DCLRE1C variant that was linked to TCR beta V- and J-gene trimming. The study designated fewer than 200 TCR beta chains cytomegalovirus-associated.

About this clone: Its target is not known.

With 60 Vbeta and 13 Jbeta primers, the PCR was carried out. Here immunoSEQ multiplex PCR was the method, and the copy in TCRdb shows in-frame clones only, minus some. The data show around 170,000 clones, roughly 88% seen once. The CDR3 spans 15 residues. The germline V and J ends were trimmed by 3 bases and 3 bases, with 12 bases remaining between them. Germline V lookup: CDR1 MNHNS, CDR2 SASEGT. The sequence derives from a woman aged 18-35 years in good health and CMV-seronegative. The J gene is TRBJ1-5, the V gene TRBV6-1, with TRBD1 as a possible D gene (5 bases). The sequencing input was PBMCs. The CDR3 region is CASSDYSRDNQPQHF. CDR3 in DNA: TGTGCCAGCAGTGATTATTCCAGGGACAATCAGCCCCAGCATTTT.